This paragraph reports one T cell receptor beta chain. Its antigen is undetermined. The data derive from a study of CD4 T cells in relation to SARS-CoV-2 and coronaviruses. Study-wide results and caveats: SARS-CoV-2-driven expansion was significantly weaker in crossreactive than monoreactive clones.

This CDR3 is built from 14 residues. Trimming removed 8 bases at V and 4 bases at J, with 17 bases between. Germline lookup yields CDR1 MNHEY and CDR2 SMNVEV (reference sequence). Profiled with immunoSEQ multiplex PCR; TCRdb holds only in-frame clones, not every one. The data contain roughly 45,000 clones, 82% of them singletons. The chain carries TRBV27 and TRBJ1-2; TRBD1 might be the D (6 bases). The material sequenced was naive CD4+ T cells from PBMCs, cultured in vitro. Stated subset: naive CD4+ T cells isolated by negative enrichment. The source is an adult with COVID-19. DNA for the CDR3: TGTGCCAGCCGTCCGACCGGACAGCTCTATGGCTACACCTTC. It specifies CASRPTGQLYGYTF.